The 32 T cell receptor beta chains below were found in one sample sequenced in a study of blood T cell repertoires in COVID-19. The repertoire was sequenced with immunoSEQ multiplex PCR; TCRdb's copy has only in-frame clones and lacks some. The repertoire holds about 260,000 clones, with about four fifths as singletons. The sequencing input was peripheral blood. These receptor sequences come from a woman aged 45 to 65 who had recovered from COVID-19.

The CDR3 bases are TGCGCCAGCAGCTTGGCTCCGGGAGAAGTGGCAGATACGCAGTATTTT. This translates into CASSLAPGEVADTQYF. The V and J genes are TRBV5-1 and TRBJ2-3, with TRBD2 as a possible D gene (6 bases). V was trimmed by 0 bases and J by 4 bases, leaving 15 bases between them. The germline gives CDR1 SGHRS, CDR2 YFSETQ. This CDR3 comprises 16 residues.

The chain carries TRBV19 and TRBJ2-7; the match to TRBD1 covers 8 bases. CDR1 and CDR2 (germline): LNHDA, SQIVND (reference sequence). With 5 bases clipped from V and 5 bases from J, the junction kept 5 bases outside the gene matches. There are 13 residues in the CDR3. The CDR3 nucleotides are TGTGCCAGTAGTCACGGACAGGGCAACGAGCAGTACTTC. Translated, it gives CASSHGQGNEQYF. The whole variable domain, filled in from reference TRBV19 and TRBJ2-7, reads DGGITQSPKYLFRKEGQNVTLSCEQNLNHDAMYWYRQDPGQGLRLIYYSQIVNDFQKGDIAEGYSVSREKKESFPLTVTSAQKNPTAFYLCASSHGQGNEQYFGPGTRLTVT.

The V call is TRBV29-1, the J call TRBJ2-7; D might be TRBD1 (6 bases). The ends were cut back, 8 bases at V and 0 bases at J, with 11 bases in the middle. The CDR3 totals 12 residues. Germline-derived CDR1 and CDR2 are SQVTM and ANQGSEA. The CDR3 loop is CSFRTDSYEQYF. Here the CDR3 DNA reads TGCAGCTTCAGGACAGACTCCTACGAGCAGTACTTC.

The chain has TRBV6-2 or TRBV6-3 and TRBJ2-2; unclear D gene. From germline, CDR1 is MNHEY and CDR2 SVGEGT. The CDR3 length is 17 residues. The V end was cut by 2 bases, the J end by 7 bases, with 20 bases between. CDR3 in DNA: TGTGCCAGCAGTTACGTGTCAACTACCCCTTTGGGCGGGGAGCTGTTTTTT. It yields the protein CASSYVSTTPLGGELFF.

This chain uses TRBV10-3 with TRBJ2-1; TRBD2 agrees at 10 bases. V gave up 6 bases and J gave up 2 bases; unmatched junction bases: 4. The CDR3 extends over 15 amino acids. Germline values: CDR1 ENHRY, CDR2 SYGVKD. This CDR3 is CAISEGLAAYNEQFF. The CDR3 coding sequence is TGTGCCATCAGCGAAGGACTAGCGGCCTACAATGAGCAGTTCTTC.

This chain links TRBV24-1 with TRBJ2-5, with 10 bases matching TRBD1. The V segment lost 5 bases and the J segment 1 base; nucleotides outside the gene matches: 0. Looked up from germline, CDR1 is KGHDR and CDR2 is SFDVKD. The CDR3 loop spans 14 amino acids. The CDR3 reads CATSGTGGQETQYF. The CDR3 DNA reads TGTGCCACCAGTGGGACAGGGGGCCAAGAGACCCAGTACTTC.

This chain connects TRBV18 to TRBJ2-7, with D maybe TRBD2 (6 bases). CDR3 length: 15 amino acids. The germline V gene encodes CDR1 KGHSH and CDR2 LQKENI. Trimming cost V 0 bases and J 0 bases, with 9 bases left between them. The CDR3 DNA follows: TGTGCCAGCTCACCACCGGGGCGGGACTCCTACGAGCAGTACTTC. Its protein product is CASSPPGRDSYEQYF.

This clone came up once. The chain uses TRBV30 and TRBJ2-3; 9 bases fit TRBD2. CDR1 and CDR2 (germline): GTSNPN, SVGIG (reference sequence). The CDR3 totals 13 residues. With V trimmed by 5 bases and J by 6 bases, 6 bases remained unmatched. The CDR3 spells CAWGSGRGDTQYF. The CDR3 DNA reads TGTGCCTGGGGTAGCGGGAGAGGGGATACGCAGTATTTT.

The J gene is TRBJ1-4, the V gene TRBV7-2; 8 bases are a match to TRBD1. V trimming: 4 bases; J trimming: 5 bases; junction bases outside the gene matches: 6. CDR3 length equals 15 residues. The germline gives CDR1 SGHTA, CDR2 FQGNSA. In nucleotides, the CDR3 is TGTGCCAGCAGCTCCCAGGGGGCGCAGAATGAAAAACTGTTTTTT. Protein: CASSSQGAQNEKLFF.

The chain has TRBV5-1 and TRBJ2-7, with 10 positions matching TRBD1. The CDR3 extends over 14 amino acids. CDR1 and CDR2 (germline): SGHRS, YFSETQ. With V trimmed by 4 bases and J by 4 bases, 5 bases remained unmatched. The CDR3 DNA is TGCGCCAGCAGCGAAGGACAGGGGGGATACGAGCAGTACTTC. It codes for CASSEGQGGYEQYF.

The sample holds a few counts of this clone. The chain uses TRBV5-1 and TRBJ2-7, with TRBD1 as a possible D gene (5 bases). CDR3 length: 14 residues. V shed 1 base and J shed 0 bases, with 8 bases lying between them. CDR1 is SGHRS and CDR2 is YFSETQ in the germline V gene. Written as DNA, the CDR3 is TGCGCCAGCAGCTTGTCAGGGATCTCCTACGAGCAGTACTTC. This encodes CASSLSGISYEQYF.

The chain links TRBV19 to TRBJ1-5; tentative D call: TRBD1 (6 bases). CDR1 is LNHDA, CDR2 SQIVND, per germline (reference sequence). Trimming left V 7 bases short and J 0 bases short, with 10 bases between. This CDR3 comprises 14 residues. The CDR3 region is CASTTGSSNQPQHF. For the CDR3, the DNA is TGTGCCAGTACTACAGGGAGTAGCAATCAGCCCCAGCATTTT.

This clone came up once. The chain uses TRBV6-2 or TRBV6-3 and TRBJ1-1; D remains unclear. This CDR3 comprises 14 residues. Trimming cost V 1 base and J 4 bases, with 10 bases left between them. Germline V gene data show CDR1 as MNHEY and CDR2 as SVGEGT. The CDR3 coding sequence is TGTGCCAGCAGTTACTTGTCCAGTGGCACTGAAGCTTTCTTT. This sequence encodes CASSYLSSGTEAFF.

The V and J genes are TRBV28 and TRBJ2-2; 13 nucleotides match TRBD2. V lost 5 bases to trimming and J lost 6 bases; unmatched junction nucleotides: 9. The CDR3 consists of 17 residues. Germline lookup yields CDR1 MDHEN and CDR2 SYDVKM. The CDR3: CASSILTSGGKAGELFF. CDR3 in DNA: TGTGCCAGCAGTATATTGACTAGCGGGGGGAAAGCCGGGGAGCTGTTTTTT.

This clone was picked up a small number of times. The chain combines TRBV5-1 with TRBJ2-2; possibly TRBD1 for D (6 bases). Trimming cost V 3 bases and J 6 bases, with 12 bases left between them. The germline V gene encodes CDR1 SGHRS and CDR2 YFSETQ. The CDR3 loop spans 14 amino acids. CDR3 amino acids: CASSSVTGAGELFF. In nucleotides, the CDR3 is TGCGCCAGCAGCTCGGTGACAGGTGCCGGGGAGCTGTTTTTT. Drawing the rest from reference TRBV5-1 and TRBJ2-2, the complete variable domain is KAGVTQTPRYLIKTRGQQVTLSCSPISGHRSVSWYQQTPGQGLQFLFEYFSETQRNKGNFPGRFSGRQFSNSRSEMNVSTLELGDSALYLCASSSVTGAGELFFGEGSRLTVL.

V and J are TRBV5-4 and TRBJ2-2; a possible D gene is TRBD2 (5 bases). Germline CDR1 is SGHNT and CDR2 is YYREEE (reference sequence). CDR3 length equals 17 residues. The germline V and J ends were trimmed by 4 bases and 0 bases, with 16 bases remaining between them. The CDR3 coding sequence is TGTGCCAGCAGCATTAGTCTAGCAGATACGAACACCGGGGAGCTGTTTTTT. This gives the protein CASSISLADTNTGELFF.

The chain combines TRBV19 with TRBJ2-3; TRBD2 aligns across 9 bases. The CDR3 is 15 residues long. Germline CDR1 and CDR2: LNHDA and SQIVND (reference sequence). The J segment lost 8 bases and the V segment lost 1 base, leaving 7 bases of the junction unmatched. The CDR3, as DNA: TGTGCCAGTAGTATAGTCGCTAGCGGGGTAGGTACGCAGTATTTT. It specifies CASSIVASGVGTQYF.

This clone was found once. This CDR3 reads CASSVSSGTGEQFF. CDR3 coding DNA: TGTGCCAGCAGCGTAAGTAGCGGGACGGGGGAGCAGTTCTTC. J is TRBJ2-1 and V is TRBV9; 8 positions match TRBD2. The CDR3 runs to 14 residues. Trimming at V came to 1 base and at J to 10 bases, leaving 7 bases not matched to a gene. Germline V lookup: CDR1 SGDLS, CDR2 YYNGEE. Variable domain in full (rest from reference TRBV9 and TRBJ2-1): DSGVTQTPKHLITATGQRVTLRCSPRSGDLSVYWYQQSLDQGLQFLIQYYNGEERAKGNILERFSAQQFPDLHSELNLSSLELGDSALYFCASSVSSGTGEQFFGPGTRLTVL.

This rearrangement joins TRBV28 to TRBJ1-2; no reliable D call. The CDR3 is 15 residues long. The V gene lost 7 bases and the J gene lost 5 bases, with 20 bases spanning the gap. Germline CDR1 reads MDHEN; CDR2 reads SYDVKM. CDR3 DNA: TGTGCCAGCATCGGAGCGGAGAGGGTGGGTTATGGCTACACCTTC. Protein product: CASIGAERVGYGYTF.

This clone appeared once. The rearrangement joins TRBV14 to TRBJ2-3; D might be TRBD1 (6 bases). The CDR3 loop spans 17 amino acids. CDR1 and CDR2 (germline): SGHDN, FVKESK. Trimming shortened V by 2 bases and J by 0 bases, and 15 bases separated the two germline ends. CDR3 DNA: TGTGCCAGCAGCCAACAACCAGGGGAACCTAGCACAGATACGCAGTATTTT. Its translation is CASSQQPGEPSTDTQYF.

The chain recombines TRBV9 with TRBJ2-7, with TRBD2 identical over 7 bases. The germline V gene encodes CDR1 SGDLS and CDR2 YYNGEE. There are 14 residues in the CDR3. Unmatched junction bases numbered 2, after V lost 1 base and J lost 1 base. The CDR3: CASSVLAVSYEQYF. CDR3 nucleotides: TGTGCCAGCAGCGTACTAGCGGTTTCCTACGAGCAGTACTTC.

The chain combines TRBV7-2 with TRBJ2-1, with TRBD1 as a possible D gene (5 bases). This CDR3 has 12 residues. Germline loops: CDR1 SGHTA, CDR2 FQGNSA. V was clipped by 5 bases and J by 9 bases, with 11 bases between them. DNA of the CDR3: TGTGCCAGCAGCCCACAGGAAGCTGAGCAGTTCTTC. It translates to CASSPQEAEQFF.

The chain employs TRBV28 and TRBJ1-5; D not resolved. The CDR3 covers 12 residues. The V end lost 7 bases, the J end lost 4 bases, and 8 bases lay between the germline ends. From germline, CDR1 is MDHEN and CDR2 SYDVKM. DNA for the CDR3: TGTGCCAGCATGGAGAGGAATCAGCCCCAGCATTTT. It yields the protein CASMERNQPQHF. The entire variable domain, with the rest obtained from reference TRBV28 and TRBJ1-5, is as follows: DVKVTQSSRYLVKRTGEKVFLECVQDMDHENMFWYRQDPGLGLRLIYFSYDVKMKEKGDIPEGYSVSREKKERFSLILESASTNQTSMYLCASMERNQPQHFGDGTRLSIL.

The gene calls are TRBV18 and TRBJ2-1; 9 nucleotides agree with TRBD1. The trim removed 3 bases at V and 5 bases at J, leaving 5 bases unmatched. Germline V CDR1 and CDR2: KGHSH, LQKENI. The CDR3 runs to 15 residues. The CDR3 coding sequence is TGTGCCAGCTCACCTGGACAGGGGCTGAACAATGAGCAGTTCTTC. Translation: CASSPGQGLNNEQFF.

The chain is built from TRBV2 and TRBJ2-1; 8 bases are a match to TRBD2. The CDR3 is 15 residues long. Germline-derived CDR1 and CDR2 are SNHLY and FYNNEI. The V segment lost 2 bases and the J segment 3 bases; nucleotides outside the gene matches: 3. DNA for the CDR3: TGTGCCAGCAGTGAATGGGCGGGGGGCTACAATGAGCAGTTCTTC. Residues: CASSEWAGGYNEQFF.

This rearrangement joins TRBV5-5 to TRBJ2-7; a possible D gene is TRBD1 (6 bases). V lost 0 bases, J lost 2 bases, and 15 bases lay in between. Germline CDR1 and CDR2: SGHKS and YYEKEE (reference sequence). The CDR3 length is 16 residues. CDR3 amino acids: CASSLVAGVLAYEQYF. In DNA form, the CDR3 reads TGTGCCAGCAGCTTGGTCGCAGGGGTCTTGGCCTACGAGCAGTACTTC.

This chain connects TRBV19 to TRBJ1-5; 7 bases match TRBD1. The CDR3 loop spans 16 amino acids. V dropped 6 bases and J dropped 5; count of bases not matched to a gene: 13. Germline CDR1 is LNHDA and CDR2 is SQIVND (reference sequence). The CDR3, as DNA: TGTGCCAGTAGACGAAGCAAGAAGCAGGGGGATCAGCCCCAGCATTTT. Its translation is CASRRSKKQGDQPQHF. Full variable domain (outside the CDR3, taken from reference TRBV19 and TRBJ1-5): DGGITQSPKYLFRKEGQNVTLSCEQNLNHDAMYWYRQDPGQGLRLIYYSQIVNDFQKGDIAEGYSVSREKKESFPLTVTSAQKNPTAFYLCASRRSKKQGDQPQHFGDGTRLSIL.

This chain links TRBV7-8 with TRBJ2-7, with 12 bases lining up with TRBD2. This CDR3 is 17 amino acids long. V lost 3 bases, J lost 1 base, and 7 bases stayed unmatched. Germline CDR1 reads SGHVS; CDR2 reads FQNEAQ. CDR3 nucleotide sequence: TGTGCCAGCAGCTTGTCGACTAGCGGGAGTGGGTCCTACGAGCAGTACTTC. It encodes CASSLSTSGSGSYEQYF.

CDR3 sequence reads: CASSPPRGTDTQYF. Here the CDR3 DNA reads TGTGCCAGCTCACCACCCCGGGGTACAGATACGCAGTATTTT. This sequence joins TRBV18 and TRBJ2-3, with D perhaps matching TRBD2 (5 bases). The CDR3 runs 14 residues. Trimming pared 0 bases from V and 3 bases from J, leaving 7 bases between. Germline loops: CDR1 KGHSH, CDR2 LQKENI.

J is TRBJ2-7 and V is TRBV2; D may be TRBD2 (6 bases). The CDR3 contains 13 residues. Germline CDR1 and CDR2: SNHLY and FYNNEI. Trimming took 6 bases from V and 3 from J, leaving 12 bases between them. CDR3 nucleotide sequence: TGTGCCAGCAGCATCTTGGGACTCTACGAGCAGTACTTC. Protein product: CASSILGLYEQYF.

The chain joins TRBV4-3 to TRBJ2-3, with 8 bases matching TRBD1. The germline V gene encodes CDR1 LGHNA and CDR2 YSLEER. V dropped 1 base and J dropped 6; count of bases not matched to a gene: 12. The CDR3 is 17 residues long. The CDR3 loop reads CASSQVVQGATGDTQYF. CDR3 in DNA: TGCGCCAGCAGCCAAGTAGTTCAGGGGGCGACTGGTGATACGCAGTATTTT.

The chain carries TRBV4-2 and TRBJ2-1, with D possibly being TRBD1 (6 bases). Trimming shortened V by 2 bases and J by 8 bases, and 16 bases separated the two germline ends. The CDR3 is 15 amino acids. Germline-derived CDR1 and CDR2 are LGHNA and YNFKEQ. Here the CDR3 reads CASSQPGAQPHEQFF. As DNA, the CDR3 is TGTGCCAGCAGCCAACCAGGGGCACAGCCCCATGAGCAGTTCTTC.